This T cell receptor (beta chain) was recovered during a study of blood T cells in healthy people across ages. Points from the study as a whole: The fall in TCR beta diversity per million T cells was roughly linear with age.

The donors, healthy Caucasians from Russia, were aged roughly 6 to 100. Every donor gave 9 to 10 milliliters of peripheral blood. The CDR3 covers 13 residues. CDR1 is SGHTA and CDR2 is FQGNSA in the germline V gene. The use of a sample-barcoded 5' primer and a J-beta primer mix characterized a second PCR of roughly 6 to 11 cycles. TCRdb redid the calling of the 5' RACE reads with MiXCR, one entry per CDR3 protein. The sample lists 600,000 or so distinct CDR3 sequences; around 31% were seen once. Regarding this clonotype: Antigen unknown. Sequence at one end of the junction differs from germline and may be a read error.

The specimen was blood. The receptor's source is an elderly woman in good health. The J gene is TRBJ1-4, the V gene TRBV7-2; D unresolved. CDR3: CASSHGWSEKLFF. The CDR3 DNA follows: TGCGCCAGCAGCCACGGGTGGAGTGAAAAACTGTTTTTT.